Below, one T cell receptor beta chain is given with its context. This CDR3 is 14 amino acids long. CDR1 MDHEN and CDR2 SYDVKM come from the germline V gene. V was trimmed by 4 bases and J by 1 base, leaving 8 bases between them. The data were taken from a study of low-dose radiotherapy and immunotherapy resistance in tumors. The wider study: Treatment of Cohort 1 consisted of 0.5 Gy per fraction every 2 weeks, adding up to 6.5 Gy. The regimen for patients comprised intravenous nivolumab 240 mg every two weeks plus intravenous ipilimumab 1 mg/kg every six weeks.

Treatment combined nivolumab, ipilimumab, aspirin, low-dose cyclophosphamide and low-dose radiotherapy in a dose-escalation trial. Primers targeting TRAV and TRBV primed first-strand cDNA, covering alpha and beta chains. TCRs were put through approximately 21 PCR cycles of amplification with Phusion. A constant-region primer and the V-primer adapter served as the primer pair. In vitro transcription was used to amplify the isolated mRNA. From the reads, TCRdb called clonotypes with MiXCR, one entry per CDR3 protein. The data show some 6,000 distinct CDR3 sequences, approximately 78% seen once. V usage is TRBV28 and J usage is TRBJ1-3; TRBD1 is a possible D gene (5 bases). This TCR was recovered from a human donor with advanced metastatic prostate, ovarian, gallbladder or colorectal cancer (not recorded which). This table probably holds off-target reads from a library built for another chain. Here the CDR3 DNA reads TGTGCCAGCAGTTCAAGACAGTCTGGAAACACCATATATTTT. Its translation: CASSSRQSGNTIYF.